This TCR beta chain appears in the sequencing data of a study of blood T cell repertoires in COVID-19. Study background: The study drew acute and convalescent COVID-19 samples from the United States, Italy and Spain. PBMCs, B-cell-depleted T cells, or T cells were the source of the cDNA or gDNA that made up the material.

In the original workflow: How many nucleated cells were present was estimated from reference gene primer amplification. TCRdb's copy holds only in-frame clones and misses some; the assay was immunoSEQ multiplex PCR. V, J and clone size are taken as reported in that table, and D and trimming were inferred from the DNA itself. The table shows under 300,000 clones, with 86% occurring only once. In this sample, this clone turned up once. The specimen was peripheral blood. The receptor was isolated from a woman in her twenties or thirties with active or convalescent COVID-19.

CDR3 in amino acids: CASSTQGTGELFF. Written as DNA, the CDR3 is TGTGCCAGCAGCACACAGGGTACCGGGGAGCTGTTTTTT. The chain carries TRBV5-5 and TRBJ2-2; D might be TRBD1 (6 bases). The germline V gene encodes CDR1 SGHKS and CDR2 YYEKEE (reference sequence). Trimming cost V 4 bases and J 5 bases, with 9 bases left between them. The CDR3 runs 13 residues.